What follows are 18 T cell receptor beta chains derived from one specimen sequenced in a study of T cells after posttransplantation cyclophosphamide. Measured with immunoSEQ multiplex PCR; TCRdb has only the in-frame clones, and not every one. Sampling found fewer than 35,000 clones, none seen once. Material for sequencing was PBMCs. The receptors shown here come from a woman aged 25 to 39 in good health and a related stem cell transplant donor.

This clone was recorded at least ten times. V gene TRBV6-1 combines with J gene TRBJ2-6; D is unclear. The length of the CDR3 is 15 residues. The germline V and J ends were trimmed by 4 bases and 4 bases, with 11 bases remaining between them. From germline, CDR1 is MNHNS and CDR2 SASEGT. DNA of the CDR3: TGTGCCAGCAGTGGATTGGGCGTCGGGGCCAACGTCCTGACTTTC. Translated, it gives CASSGLGVGANVLTF.

This clone was seen ten or more times. This chain uses TRBV27 with TRBJ1-6; D unresolved. Germline CDR1 and CDR2: MNHEY and SMNVEV (reference sequence). The CDR3 length is 16 residues. The germline V and J ends were trimmed by 6 bases and 10 bases, with 22 bases remaining between them. CDR3 bases: TGTGCCAGCAGATGGAGGCGGACTCAAGGATGGTCACCCCTCCACTTT. This gives the protein CASRWRRTQGWSPLHF.

This clone was seen more than once but under ten times. The rearrangement uses TRBV6-2 or TRBV6-3 and TRBJ2-7; TRBD1 matches at 10 bases. V was pared by 5 bases and J by 7 bases, with 5 bases of the junction left unmatched. The CDR3 has 13 amino acids. From germline, CDR1 is MNHEY and CDR2 SVGEGT. The CDR3 protein is CASSQGDRGEQYF. The DNA of the CDR3 is TGTGCCAGCAGTCAAGGGGACAGGGGTGAGCAGTACTTC.

This clone has ten or more counts. The chain is built from TRBV11-2 and TRBJ1-2; 8 bases line up with TRBD1. Losses at the gene ends were 5 bases for V and 4 bases for J; bases not matched to a gene: 9. Per germline, CDR1 SGHAT and CDR2 FQNNGV. The CDR3 has 15 amino acids. The CDR3 sequence is CASSRPGQDIYGYTF. The CDR3 nucleotides read TGTGCCAGCAGCCGTCCGGGACAGGACATCTATGGCTACACCTTC.

This clone was detected many times. The V call is TRBV5-4, the J call TRBJ1-1; a possible D gene is TRBD1 (5 bases). This CDR3 contains 16 residues. Germline V gives CDR1 SGHNT, CDR2 YYREEE (reference sequence). Trimming shortened V by 4 bases and J by 5 bases, and 21 bases separated the two germline ends. The CDR3 nucleotides are TGTGCCAGCAGCCCTGGTGGATTTTCAGGGAGGACTGAAGCTTTCTTT. Amino acids: CASSPGGFSGRTEAFF.

This clone was detected ten times or more. The chain carries TRBV5-1 and TRBJ1-2, with 8 bases that match TRBD1. This CDR3 has 12 residues. The V segment lost 4 bases and the J segment 8 bases; nucleotides outside the gene matches: 4. Germline V gene lookup returns CDR1 SGHRS and CDR2 YFSETQ. CDR3 residues: CASSLDRAGYTF. CDR3 coding DNA: TGCGCCAGCAGCCTGGACAGGGCGGGCTACACCTTC.

This clone was recorded at least ten times. The chain employs TRBV6-2 or TRBV6-3 and TRBJ2-5; 13 positions match TRBD2. This CDR3 is built from 16 residues. Germline CDR1 MNHEY, CDR2 SVGEGT. J gave up 0 bases and V 5 bases, and 3 bases lay outside the gene matches. CDR3 protein: CASSRGLAGYQETQYF. The CDR3 coding sequence is TGTGCCAGCAGTCGGGGACTAGCGGGGTACCAAGAGACCCAGTACTTC.

This clone came up many times. The CDR3 DNA is TGTGCCAGCAGCTCAACTAGATACGAGCAGTACTTC. Amino acids: CASSSTRYEQYF. The chain carries TRBV6-1 and TRBJ2-7; possibly TRBD2 for D (5 bases). The CDR3 totals 12 residues. The germline CDR1 and CDR2 sequences are MNHNS and SASEGT. The germline V and J ends were trimmed by 6 bases and 4 bases, with 10 bases remaining between them.

This clone was detected ten times or more. The CDR3 loop is CASSLAPMAGSNEQFF. The CDR3 DNA follows: TGTGCCAGCAGCTTAGCCCCCATGGCGGGTTCCAATGAGCAGTTCTTC. This rearrangement joins TRBV11-2 to TRBJ2-1; a possible D gene is TRBD2 (5 bases). CDR3 length: 16 residues. V shed 1 base and J shed 6 bases, with 16 bases lying between them. The germline CDR1 and CDR2 sequences are SGHAT and FQNNGV. The full variable domain, rest sourced from reference TRBV11-2 and TRBJ2-1, is EAGVAQSPRYKIIEKRQSVAFWCNPISGHATLYWYQQILGQGPKLLIQFQNNGVVDDSQLPKDRFSAERLKGVDSTLKIQPAKLEDSAVYLCASSLAPMAGSNEQFFGPGTRLTVL.

The table lists this clone with many counts. The chain combines TRBV6-2 or TRBV6-3 with TRBJ1-6; 7 bases fit TRBD1. CDR1 is MNHEY, CDR2 SVGEGT, per germline. The CDR3 loop spans 15 amino acids. V was clipped by 7 bases and J by 8 bases; unmatched bases: 11. In nucleotides, the CDR3 is TGTGCCAGCACGCCCTCGACAGGGATCGATTCACCCCTCCACTTT. This encodes CASTPSTGIDSPLHF.

The gene calls are TRBV6-5 and TRBJ2-3; 11 bases align to TRBD2. With 8 bases clipped from V and 4 bases from J, the junction kept 5 bases outside the gene matches. Germline V CDR1 and CDR2: MNHEY, SVGAGI. There are 14 residues in the CDR3. The DNA for the CDR3 is TGTGCCAGCGGAGCTAGCGGGGGGCCAGATACGCAGTATTTT. It codes for CASGASGGPDTQYF.

This clone came up many times. The gene calls are TRBV12-3 or TRBV12-4 and TRBJ1-3; no clear D gene. The CDR3 extends over 15 amino acids. Between the trimmed V and J ends, which lost 10 bases and 0 bases, there was a span of 16 bases. As DNA, the CDR3 is TGTGCCACCTCAGCAGGTTTTAGCTCTGGAAACACCATATATTTT. This gives the protein CATSAGFSSGNTIYF.

This clone has ten or more counts. The chain has TRBV10-3 and TRBJ2-1; either TRBD1 or TRBD2 may supply D (5 bases each). This CDR3 is 16 amino acids long. Per germline, CDR1 ENHRY and CDR2 SYGVKD. Trimming took off 1 base at V and 0 bases at J, with 10 bases between the two ends. The CDR3: CAISEWSGSSYNEQFF. Written as DNA, the CDR3 is TGTGCCATCAGTGAGTGGTCAGGGAGCTCCTACAATGAGCAGTTCTTC.

This clone was detected ten times or more. The J gene is TRBJ1-5, the V gene TRBV19; no reliable D call. The germline V gene encodes CDR1 LNHDA and CDR2 SQIVND (reference sequence). V shed 7 bases and J shed 4 bases, with 11 bases lying between them. This CDR3 contains 13 residues. The CDR3 DNA reads as TGTGCCAGTAATCTCCGGGGAAATCAGCCCCAGCATTTT. Translated: CASNLRGNQPQHF.

This chain joins TRBV9 and TRBJ2-5, with TRBD2 as a possible D gene (5 bases). Trimming took 0 bases from V and 2 from J, leaving 8 bases between them. CDR1 is SGDLS, CDR2 YYNGEE, per germline. The length of the CDR3 is 14 residues. The CDR3 spells CASSVDRGQETQYF. As DNA, the CDR3 is TGTGCCAGCAGCGTAGATAGAGGGCAAGAGACCCAGTACTTC.

With regard to this clone: A read error may explain this, as a much larger clone is one base away. The J gene is TRBJ2-3, the V gene TRBV7-3; tentatively, D is TRBD2 (6 bases). The germline V gene has CDR1 SGHTA and CDR2 FQGTGA. CDR3 length: 14 amino acids. Trimming pared 3 bases from V and 1 base from J, leaving 8 bases between. The CDR3 loop is CASSFGGGTDTQYF. Here the CDR3 DNA reads TGTGCCAGCAGCTTCGGCGGGGGCACAGATACGCAGTATTTT.

This clone was counted many times. V and J are TRBV7-9 and TRBJ2-4; 10 positions agree with TRBD1. This CDR3 spans 19 amino acids. V lost 5 bases, J lost 1 base, and 14 bases stayed unmatched. The V gene's germline CDR1 is SEHNR and CDR2 FQNEAQ (reference sequence). The CDR3 DNA reads TGTGCCAGCAGCGCGGGGCCAAATGACAGGGGGCGCGCCAAAAACATTCAGTACTTC. It is translated as CASSAGPNDRGRAKNIQYF.

The chain joins TRBV6-5 to TRBJ1-2; 10 nucleotides line up with TRBD1. The J segment lost 8 bases and the V segment lost 6 bases, leaving 9 bases of the junction unmatched. This CDR3 is built from 14 residues. Germline CDR1 and CDR2: MNHEY and SVGAGI. The CDR3 spells CASRRGTGEGGYTF. CDR3 in DNA: TGTGCCAGCAGGAGAGGGACAGGGGAAGGGGGCTACACCTTC.